This TCR beta chain was profiled in a study of blood T cell repertoires in COVID-19. Study in general: Acute-phase and convalescent COVID-19 samples originated in the United States, Italy and Spain.

From germline, CDR1 is LGHDT and CDR2 YNNKEL (reference sequence). V lost 0 bases to trimming and J lost 2 bases, with 5 bases between them. CDR3 length: 14 amino acids. Participant age was roughly 18 to 90 years, and participants resided in roughly 25 US areas. Each participant's cohort was designated according to participant-reported clinical history. The repertoire was sequenced with immunoSEQ multiplex PCR; TCRdb's copy has only in-frame clones and lacks some. The profile shows around 300,000 clones, roughly 89% of them singletons. This sequence joins TRBV3-1 (or the pseudogene TRBV3-2) and TRBJ2-1; D remains ambiguous. Source material: PBMCs or T cells enriched from blood (not recorded which). This TCR was sampled from a woman aged 55-70 years who had recovered from COVID-19. The CDR3 sequence: CASSQDNPYNEQFF. CDR3 bases: TGTGCCAGCAGCCAAGATAATCCCTACAATGAGCAGTTCTTC.